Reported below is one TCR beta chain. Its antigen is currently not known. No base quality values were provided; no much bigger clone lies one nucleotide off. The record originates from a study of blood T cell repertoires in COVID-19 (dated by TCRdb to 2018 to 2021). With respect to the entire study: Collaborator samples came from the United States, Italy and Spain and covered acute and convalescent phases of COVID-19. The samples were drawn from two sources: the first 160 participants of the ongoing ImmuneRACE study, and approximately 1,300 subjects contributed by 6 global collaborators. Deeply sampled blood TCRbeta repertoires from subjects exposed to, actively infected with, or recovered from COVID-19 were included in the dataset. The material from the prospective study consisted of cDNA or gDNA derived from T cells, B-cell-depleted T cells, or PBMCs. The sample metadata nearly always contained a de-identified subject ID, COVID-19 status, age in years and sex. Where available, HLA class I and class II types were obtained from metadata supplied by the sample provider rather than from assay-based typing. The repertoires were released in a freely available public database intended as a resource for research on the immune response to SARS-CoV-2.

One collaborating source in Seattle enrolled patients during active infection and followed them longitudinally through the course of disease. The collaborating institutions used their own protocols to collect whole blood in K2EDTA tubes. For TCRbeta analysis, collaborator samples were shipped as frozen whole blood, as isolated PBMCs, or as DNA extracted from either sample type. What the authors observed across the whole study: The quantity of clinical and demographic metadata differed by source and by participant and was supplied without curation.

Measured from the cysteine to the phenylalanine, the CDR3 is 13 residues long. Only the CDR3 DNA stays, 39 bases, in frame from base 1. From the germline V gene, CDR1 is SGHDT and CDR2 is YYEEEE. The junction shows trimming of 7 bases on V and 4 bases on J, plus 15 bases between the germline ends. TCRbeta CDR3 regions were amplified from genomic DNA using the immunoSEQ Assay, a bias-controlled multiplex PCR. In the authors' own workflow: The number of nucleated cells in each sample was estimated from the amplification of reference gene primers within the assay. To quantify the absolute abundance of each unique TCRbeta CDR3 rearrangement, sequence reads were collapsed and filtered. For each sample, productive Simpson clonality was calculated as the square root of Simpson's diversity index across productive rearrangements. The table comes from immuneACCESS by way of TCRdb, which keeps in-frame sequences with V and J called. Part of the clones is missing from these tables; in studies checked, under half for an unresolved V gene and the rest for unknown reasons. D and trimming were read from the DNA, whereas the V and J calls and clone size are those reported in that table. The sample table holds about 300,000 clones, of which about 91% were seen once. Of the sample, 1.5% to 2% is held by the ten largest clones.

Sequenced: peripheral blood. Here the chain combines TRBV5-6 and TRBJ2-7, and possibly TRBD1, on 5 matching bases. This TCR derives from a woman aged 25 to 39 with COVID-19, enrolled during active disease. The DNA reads TGTGCCAGCTATTCTCAGGGAACGTACGAGCAGTACTTC. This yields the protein CASYSQGTYEQYF.